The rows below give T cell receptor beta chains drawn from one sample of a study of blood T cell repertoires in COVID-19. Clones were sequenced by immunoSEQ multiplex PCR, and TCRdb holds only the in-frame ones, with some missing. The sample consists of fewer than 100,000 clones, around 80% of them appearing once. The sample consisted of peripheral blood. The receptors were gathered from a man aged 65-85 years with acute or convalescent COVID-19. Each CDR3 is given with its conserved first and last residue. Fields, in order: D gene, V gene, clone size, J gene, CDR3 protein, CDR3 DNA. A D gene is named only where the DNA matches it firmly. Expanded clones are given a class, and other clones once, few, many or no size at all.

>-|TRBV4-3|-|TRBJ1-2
CASSQDLSVSGYTF
TGCGCCAGCAGCCAAGATCTGTCTGTGAGTGGCTACACCTTC
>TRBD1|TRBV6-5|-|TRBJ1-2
CAIRSDRGPYYGYTF
TGTGCCATCCGCTCAGACAGGGGGCCCTACTATGGCTACACCTTC
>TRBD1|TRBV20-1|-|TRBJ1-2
CSADRDNGYTF
TGCAGTGCGGACAGGGACAATGGCTACACCTTC
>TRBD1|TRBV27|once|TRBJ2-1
CASGNVGQGFLRVYEQFF
TGTGCCAGCGGTAATGTGGGACAGGGTTTCCTCCGGGTCTATGAGCAGTTCTTC
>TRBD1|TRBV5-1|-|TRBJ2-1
CASSSQTGGYNEQFF
TGCGCCAGCAGCTCCCAGACAGGGGGGTACAATGAGCAGTTCTTC
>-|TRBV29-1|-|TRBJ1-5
CSVEAGDSNQPQHF
TGCAGCGTTGAAGCAGGGGATAGCAATCAGCCCCAGCATTTT
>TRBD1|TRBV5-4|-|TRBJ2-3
CASSLMDRGADTQYF
TGTGCCAGCAGCCTCATGGACAGGGGGGCAGATACGCAGTATTTT
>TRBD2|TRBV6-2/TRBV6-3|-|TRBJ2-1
CASSPGTSGIGRGNEQFF
TGTGCCAGCAGTCCCGGGACTAGCGGGATCGGCCGTGGGAATGAGCAGTTCTTC
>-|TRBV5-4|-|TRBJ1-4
CASSLSPGNEKLFF
TGTGCCAGCAGCTTGAGTCCAGGGAATGAAAAACTGTTTTTT
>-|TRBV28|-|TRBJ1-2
CASSLGAGQIGYTF
TGTGCCAGCAGTTTGGGGGCAGGGCAAATTGGCTACACCTTC
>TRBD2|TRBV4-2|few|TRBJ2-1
CASSRNRGTSGTHEQFF
TGTGCCAGCAGCCGAAACAGGGGCACTAGCGGGACCCATGAGCAGTTCTTC
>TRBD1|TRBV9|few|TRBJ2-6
CASSSDRSAGANVLTF
TGTGCCAGCAGCTCGGACAGGTCGGCTGGGGCCAACGTCCTGACTTTC
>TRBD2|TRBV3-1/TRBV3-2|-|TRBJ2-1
CASSQERMAGDVNEQFF
TGTGCCAGCAGCCAAGAAAGAATGGCGGGAGATGTAAATGAGCAGTTCTTC
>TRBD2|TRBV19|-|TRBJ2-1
CASTPSGSYNEQFF
TGTGCCAGTACCCCTAGCGGGAGCTACAATGAGCAGTTCTTC
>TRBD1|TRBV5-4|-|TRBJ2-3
CASSPPGGLTDTQYF
TGTGCCAGCAGCCCTCCAGGGGGTTTGACAGATACGCAGTATTTT
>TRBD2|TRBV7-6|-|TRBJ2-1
CASSLEVAGAYNEQFF
TGTGCCAGCAGCTTAGAGGTAGCGGGGGCCTACAATGAGCAGTTCTTC
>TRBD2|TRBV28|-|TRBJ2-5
CASSSGLGLWGETQYF
TGTGCCAGCAGTTCGGGACTAGGTTTGTGGGGAGAGACCCAGTACTTC
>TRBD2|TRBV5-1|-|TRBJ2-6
CASSPSGGTSSGANVLTF
TGCGCCAGCAGCCCATCGGGGGGGACTAGCTCTGGGGCCAACGTCCTGACTTTC
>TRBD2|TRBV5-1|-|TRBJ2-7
CASSGGTSLAYEQYF
TGCGCCAGCAGCGGGGGGACTAGCTTAGCCTACGAGCAGTACTTC
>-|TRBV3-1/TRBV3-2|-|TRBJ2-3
CASRGGGTDTQYF
TGTGCCAGCAGGGGAGGAGGCACAGATACGCAGTATTTT
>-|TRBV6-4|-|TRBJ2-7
CVSSEAGRDSYEQYF
TGTGTCAGCAGTGAGGCGGGGCGGGATTCCTACGAGCAGTACTTC
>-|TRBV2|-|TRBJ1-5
CASSDDIQGNQPQHF
TGTGCCAGCAGTGATGACATTCAGGGGAATCAGCCCCAGCATTTT
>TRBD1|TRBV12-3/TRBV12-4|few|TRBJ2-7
CASRDRLAYEQYF
TGTGCCAGCAGGGACAGGCTTGCATACGAGCAGTACTTC
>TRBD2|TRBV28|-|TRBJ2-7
CASSSAGGSFGEQYF
TGTGCCAGCAGCTCAGCGGGAGGTTCCTTCGGCGAGCAGTACTTC
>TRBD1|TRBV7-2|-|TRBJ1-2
CASKPFGTGSFNYGYTF
TGTGCCAGCAAACCCTTCGGGACAGGGAGTTTTAACTATGGCTACACCTTC
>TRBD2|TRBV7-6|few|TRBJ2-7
CASSLRVAGGPIYEQYF
TGTGCCAGCAGCTTAAGAGTAGCGGGAGGGCCTATTTACGAGCAGTACTTC
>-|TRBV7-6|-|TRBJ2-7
CASSPRGRQSYEQYF
TGTGCCAGCAGCCCAAGGGGTAGACAGTCCTACGAGCAGTACTTC
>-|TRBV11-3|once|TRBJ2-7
CASSSGGVGYEQYF
TGTGCCAGCAGCTCCGGGGGTGTAGGCTACGAGCAGTACTTC
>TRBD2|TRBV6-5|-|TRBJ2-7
CASSLAGGPNEQYF
TGTGCCAGCAGTTTAGCGGGAGGGCCAAACGAGCAGTACTTC
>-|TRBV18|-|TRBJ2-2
CASSPLSGNTGELFF
TGTGCCAGCTCACCATTGTCAGGGAACACCGGGGAGCTGTTTTTT
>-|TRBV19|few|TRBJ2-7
CASSIADTLREQYF
TGTGCCAGTAGTATAGCGGACACCCTCCGCGAGCAGTACTTC
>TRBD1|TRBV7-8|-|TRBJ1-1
CASSPRTGATTEAFF
TGTGCCAGCAGCCCCAGGACAGGGGCGACCACTGAAGCTTTCTTT
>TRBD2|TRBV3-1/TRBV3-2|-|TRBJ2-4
CASSQGASGSRYIQYF
TGTGCCAGCAGCCAAGGCGCTAGCGGGAGTAGATACATTCAGTACTTC
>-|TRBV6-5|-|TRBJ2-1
CASSQNGITYNEQFF
TGTGCCAGCAGTCAAAACGGGATAACCTACAATGAGCAGTTCTTC
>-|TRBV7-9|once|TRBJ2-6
CASSLDPGGTGANVLTF
TGTGCCAGCAGCTTGGACCCTGGGGGGACCGGGGCCAACGTCCTGACTTTC
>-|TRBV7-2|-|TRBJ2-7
CASSPNPYEQYF
TGTGCCAGCAGCCCTAACCCTTACGAGCAGTACTTC
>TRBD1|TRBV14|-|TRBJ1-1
CASGGQGNTEAFF
TGTGCCAGCGGGGGACAGGGGAACACTGAAGCTTTCTTT
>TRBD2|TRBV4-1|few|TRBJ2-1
CASRALLREGIPFF
TGCGCCAGCAGAGCCCTTTTGCGGGAGGGAATTCCGTTCTTC
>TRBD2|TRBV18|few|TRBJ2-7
CASSLRPGLTGYEQYF
TGTGCCAGCTCACTTCGCCCGGGACTAACGGGCTACGAGCAGTACTTC
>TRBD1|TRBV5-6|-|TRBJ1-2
CASSPFQGALPFNYGYTF
TGTGCCAGCAGCCCCTTCCAGGGGGCGCTACCTTTTAACTATGGCTACACCTTC
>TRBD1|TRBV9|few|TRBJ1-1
CASSVEQGGMNTEAFF
TGTGCCAGCAGCGTAGAACAGGGGGGCATGAACACTGAAGCTTTCTTT
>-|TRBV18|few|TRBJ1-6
CASSSTVNNSPLHF
TGTGCCAGCTCCTCGACAGTTAATAATTCACCCCTCCACTTT
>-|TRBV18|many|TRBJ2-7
CASSDPWRSYEQYF
TGTGCCAGCTCAGACCCCTGGCGGAGTTACGAGCAGTACTTC
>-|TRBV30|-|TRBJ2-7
CAWSVPLGDSKREQYF
TGTGCCTGGAGTGTACCGCTAGGGGACTCCAAGAGGGAGCAGTACTTC
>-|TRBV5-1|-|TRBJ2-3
CASSVTSTDTQYF
TGCGCCAGCAGCGTGACTAGCACAGATACGCAGTATTTT
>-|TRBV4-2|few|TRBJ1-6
CASSQARWSHDDYNSPLHF
TGTGCCAGCAGCCAAGCCAGATGGAGTCATGACGACTATAATTCACCCCTCCACTTT
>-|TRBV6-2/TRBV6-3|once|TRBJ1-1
CASSYWRGSNTEAFF
TGTGCCAGCAGTTATTGGCGGGGATCGAACACTGAAGCTTTCTTT
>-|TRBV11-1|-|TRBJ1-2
CASSRRVNYGYTF
TGTGCCAGCAGCCGCAGGGTGAACTATGGCTACACCTTC
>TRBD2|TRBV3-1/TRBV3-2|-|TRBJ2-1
CASSQDLKRGLRNEQFF
TGTGCCAGCAGCCAAGACCTTAAGCGGGGGCTACGCAATGAGCAGTTCTTC
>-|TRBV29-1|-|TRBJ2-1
CSVLGLLYNEQFF
TGCAGCGTTCTCGGACTATTGTACAATGAGCAGTTCTTC
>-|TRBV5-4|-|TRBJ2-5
CASSRDTVETQYF
TGTGCCAGCAGCCGCGACACAGTGGAGACCCAGTACTTC
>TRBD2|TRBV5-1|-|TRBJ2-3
CASSLGGTSGTDTQYF
TGCGCCAGCAGCTTAGGAGGGACTAGCGGCACAGATACGCAGTATTTT
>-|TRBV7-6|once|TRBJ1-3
CASSTGGLDTIYF
TGTGCCAGCAGCACAGGTGGGCTGGACACCATATATTTT
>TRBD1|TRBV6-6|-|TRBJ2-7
CASCPGQGPYEQYF
TGTGCCAGTTGCCCGGGACAGGGTCCCTACGAGCAGTACTTC
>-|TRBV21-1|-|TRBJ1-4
CASSPPGRVRETNEKLFF
TGTGCCAGCAGCCCCCCTGGGAGGGTGAGGGAGACTAATGAAAAACTGTTTTTT